This T cell receptor beta chain was sequenced in a study of control samples from healthy donors and cancer patients. Profiled with immunoSEQ multiplex PCR; TCRdb holds only in-frame clones, not every one. The sample contains 100,000 to 150,000 clones, about 90% of which appear only once. The CDR3 extends over 14 amino acids. Germline lookup yields CDR1 MDHEN and CDR2 SYDVKM. Trimming removed 6 bases from V and 4 bases from J; junction bases left unmatched: 7. This clone is a singleton in its sample. Sequenced sample: blood. The chain uses TRBV28 and TRBJ1-2; 8 bases line up with TRBD1. The clonotype comes from a man in his late teens or twenties in good health. CDR3 bases: TGTGCCAGCAGGCCAGGGGGCATACTCTATGGCTACACCTTC. Protein sequence: CASRPGGILYGYTF.